This T cell receptor beta chain was sequenced in a study of tumour-infiltrating T cells in Burkitt lymphoma. At the level of the study: This cohort included all epidemiological subtypes of Burkitt lymphoma. Survival, overall and progression-free, tracked with productive clonality.

This CDR3 is built from 13 residues. Trimming removed 3 bases from V and 5 bases from J; junction bases left unmatched: 3. Germline V gene lookup returns CDR1 SGDLS and CDR2 YYNGEE. Whole-study findings and limits: Several public clonotypes recurred in numerous Burkitt lymphoma patients.

About this clone itself: The antigen is undetermined.

The repertoire was sequenced with immunoSEQ multiplex PCR; TCRdb's copy has only in-frame clones and lacks some. Among over a thousand clones listed, 30% to 40% were seen once. This clonotype was sampled from a human donor with Burkitt lymphoma. The genes are TRBV9 and TRBJ2-5; 8 bases agree with TRBD1. Source material: tumor tissue. The CDR3 reads CASSERTGETQYF. CDR3 sequence (DNA): TGTGCCAGCAGCGAACGGACAGGGGAGACCCAGTACTTC.